Below, 6 T cell receptor beta chains from the same sample are listed, as sequenced in a study of blood T cell repertoires in COVID-19. Profiled with immunoSEQ multiplex PCR; TCRdb holds only in-frame clones, not every one. Here the sample spans about 49,000 clones, 87% being singletons. Sequenced material: peripheral blood. All receptors come from a woman of 80 years or more with COVID-19, enrolled during active disease.

This clone appeared once. The V call is TRBV12-3 or TRBV12-4, the J call TRBJ2-5; no clear D gene. This CDR3 has 13 amino acids. The germline V and J ends were trimmed by 2 bases and 7 bases, with 11 bases remaining between them. CDR3 DNA sequence: TGTGCCAGCAGTTTATTAGAAGGCGGGACCCAGTACTTC. It codes for CASSLLEGGTQYF.

This chain connects TRBV15 to TRBJ1-2; 9 bases line up with TRBD1. V dropped 9 bases and J dropped 7; count of bases not matched to a gene: 15. This CDR3 contains 15 residues. Germline V gene sequence: CDR1 LNHNV, CDR2 YYDKDF (reference sequence). The CDR3 is CATARGQGLIGGYTF. Here the CDR3 DNA reads TGTGCCACGGCAAGAGGACAGGGGTTAATTGGTGGCTACACCTTC. The full variable domain, with the rest looked up from reference TRBV15 and TRBJ1-2, is DAMVIQNPRYQVTQFGKPVTLSCSQTLNHNVMYWYQQKSSQAPKLLFHYYDKDFNNEADTPDNFQSRRPNTSFCFLDIRSPGLGDTAMYLCATARGQGLIGGYTFGSGTRLTVV.

This chain joins TRBV11-2 and TRBJ1-1; D gene ambiguous. There are 13 residues in the CDR3. The germline gives CDR1 SGHAT, CDR2 FQNNGV. Trimming shortened V by 4 bases and J by 0 bases, and 6 bases separated the two germline ends. The chain's CDR3 is CASSWAMNTEAFF. CDR3 nucleotide sequence: TGTGCCAGCAGCTGGGCCATGAACACTGAAGCTTTCTTT. The entire variable domain, with the rest obtained from reference TRBV11-2 and TRBJ1-1, is as follows: EAGVAQSPRYKIIEKRQSVAFWCNPISGHATLYWYQQILGQGPKLLIQFQNNGVVDDSQLPKDRFSAERLKGVDSTLKIQPAKLEDSAVYLCASSWAMNTEAFFGQGTRLTVV.

This chain links TRBV19 with TRBJ2-1, with a tentative D call TRBD2 (6 bases). The CDR3 is made up of 14 amino acids. Trimming took 5 bases from V and 7 from J, leaving 15 bases between them. Germline loops: CDR1 LNHDA, CDR2 SQIVND (reference sequence). CDR3: CASSSGTGLNEQFF. The CDR3 DNA follows: TGTGCCAGTAGTTCCGGGACTGGACTTAATGAGCAGTTCTTC.

The gene calls are TRBV19 and TRBJ1-1; possibly TRBD1 for D (5 bases). The CDR3 covers 21 residues. Germline V lookup: CDR1 LNHDA, CDR2 SQIVND (reference sequence). V was shortened by 6 bases and J by 7 bases, with 39 bases between the two germline ends. The CDR3: CASSSTFLGGNSGDGKGEAFF. For the CDR3, the DNA is TGTGCCAGTAGCTCTACCTTCCTGGGGGGAAACTCCGGAGACGGTAAAGGTGAAGCTTTCTTT.

The chain employs TRBV7-3 and TRBJ2-7; tentative D call: TRBD1 (5 bases). The CDR3 extends over 13 amino acids. Germline V gene sequence: CDR1 SGHTA, CDR2 FQGTGA. V lost 4 bases to trimming and J lost 2 bases, with 9 bases between them. CDR3 DNA: TGTGCCAGCAGCTCCGGACAACCCTACGAGCAGTACTTC. The encoded protein is CASSSGQPYEQYF.